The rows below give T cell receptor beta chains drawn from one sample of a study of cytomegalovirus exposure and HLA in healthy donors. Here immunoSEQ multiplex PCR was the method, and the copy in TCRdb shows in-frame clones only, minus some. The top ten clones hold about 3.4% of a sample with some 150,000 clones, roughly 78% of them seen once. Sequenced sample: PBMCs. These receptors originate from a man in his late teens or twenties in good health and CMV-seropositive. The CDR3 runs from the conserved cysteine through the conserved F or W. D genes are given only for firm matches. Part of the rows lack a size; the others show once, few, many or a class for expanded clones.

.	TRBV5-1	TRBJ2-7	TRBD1	CASRLTGDEQYF	TGCGCCAGCAGGTTGACAGGGGACGAGCAGTACTTC
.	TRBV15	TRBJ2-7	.	CATSRDLGTREQYF	TGTGCCACCAGCAGAGATCTAGGCACCCGGGAGCAGTACTTC
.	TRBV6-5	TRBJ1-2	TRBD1	CASSKDRGRSYTF	TGTGCCAGCAGCAAGGACAGGGGGCGAAGCTACACCTTC
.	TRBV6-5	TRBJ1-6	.	CASSYSTPNSPLHF	TGTGCCAGCAGTTACTCTACACCTAATTCACCCCTCCACTTT
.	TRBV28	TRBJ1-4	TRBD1	CASSKTGVGEKLFF	TGTGCCAGCAGCAAGACAGGGGTTGGAGAAAAACTGTTTTTT
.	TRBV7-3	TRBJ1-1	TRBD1	CASSIGQGGTEAFF	TGTGCCAGCAGCATTGGACAGGGGGGCACTGAAGCTTTCTTT
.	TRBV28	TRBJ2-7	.	CASSFRALNYEQYF	TGTGCCAGCAGTTTTCGCGCCCTGAACTACGAGCAGTACTTC
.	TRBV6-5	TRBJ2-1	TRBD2	CASSLLAGNEQFF	TGTGCCAGCAGCTTACTAGCGGGAAATGAGCAGTTCTTC
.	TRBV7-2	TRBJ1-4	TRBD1	CASSLVGGGLDEKLFF	TGTGCCAGCAGCTTAGTAGGGGGCGGGTTGGATGAAAAACTGTTTTTT
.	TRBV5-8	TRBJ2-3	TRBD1	CASSSGTGGPTDTQYF	TGTGCCAGCAGCTCGGGGACAGGAGGCCCCACAGATACGCAGTATTTT
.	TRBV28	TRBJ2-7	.	CASRGRGFYEQYF	TGTGCCAGCAGGGGACGGGGGTTCTACGAGCAGTACTTC
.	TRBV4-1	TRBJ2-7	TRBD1	CASSQDDRENLYEQYF	TGCGCCAGCAGCCAAGATGACAGGGAAAACCTCTACGAGCAGTACTTC
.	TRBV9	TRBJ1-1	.	CASSVVVGRDTEAFF	TGTGCCAGCAGCGTAGTTGTGGGGAGGGACACTGAAGCTTTCTTT
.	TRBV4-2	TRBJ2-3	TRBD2	CASSILAESTDTQYF	TGTGCCAGCAGCATTCTAGCGGAATCCACAGATACGCAGTATTTT
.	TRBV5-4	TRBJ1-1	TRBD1	CASSWGFVRGVDTEAFF	TGTGCCAGCAGCTGGGGCTTTGTCAGGGGGGTAGACACTGAAGCTTTCTTT
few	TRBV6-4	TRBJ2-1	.	CASSPQGGTNEQFF	TGTGCCAGCAGCCCCCAAGGAGGGACGAATGAGCAGTTCTTC
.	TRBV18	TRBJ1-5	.	CASSHLSDSNQPQHF	TGTGCCAGCTCTCACCTGAGCGATAGCAATCAGCCCCAGCATTTT
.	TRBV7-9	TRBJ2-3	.	CASTLGGTDTQYF	TGTGCCAGCACCCTGGGCGGCACAGATACGCAGTATTTT
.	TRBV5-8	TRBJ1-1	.	CASSLILPKPPRGTEAFF	TGTGCCAGCAGCTTAATCCTCCCCAAACCCCCAAGGGGCACTGAAGCTTTCTTT
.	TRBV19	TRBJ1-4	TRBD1	CASSPTGGSEKLFF	TGTGCCAGTAGTCCCACAGGGGGCAGTGAAAAACTGTTTTTT
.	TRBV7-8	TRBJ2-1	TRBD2	CASSPHRTPSGRDNEQFF	TGTGCCAGCAGCCCGCACCGAACCCCTAGCGGGAGGGACAATGAGCAGTTCTTC
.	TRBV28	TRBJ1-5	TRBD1	CASRHGTGRNQPQHF	TGTGCCAGCAGACACGGGACAGGGAGGAATCAGCCCCAGCATTTT
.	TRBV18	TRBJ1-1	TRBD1	CASSHNRGLDTEAFF	TGTGCCAGCTCACATAATAGGGGGCTGGACACTGAAGCTTTCTTT
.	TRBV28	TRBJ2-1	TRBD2	CASSFPLGGSSYNEQFF	TGTGCCAGCAGTTTCCCCCTGGGAGGGAGCTCCTACAATGAGCAGTTCTTC
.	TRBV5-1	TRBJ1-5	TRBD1	CASSRTGSSNQPQHF	TGCGCCAGCAGCCGGACAGGGTCCAGCAATCAGCCCCAGCATTTT
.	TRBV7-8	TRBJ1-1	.	CASSFLSQGTTEAFF	TGTGCCAGCAGCTTCCTTTCGCAGGGTACCACTGAAGCTTTCTTT
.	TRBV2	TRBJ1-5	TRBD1	CASSTGGNQPQHF	TGTGCCAGCAGTACAGGGGGGAATCAGCCCCAGCATTTT
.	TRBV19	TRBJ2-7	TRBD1	CASAGGQGISYEQYF	TGTGCCAGCGCGGGGGGACAGGGGATTTCCTACGAGCAGTACTTC
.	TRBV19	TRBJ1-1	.	CASSLWTSMNTEAFF	TGTGCCAGTAGTCTCTGGACAAGCATGAACACTGAAGCTTTCTTT
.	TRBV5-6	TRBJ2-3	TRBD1	CASSYDRVGTDTQYF	TGTGCCAGCAGCTACGACAGGGTCGGCACAGATACGCAGTATTTT
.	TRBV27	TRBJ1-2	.	CASSFSGSYGYTF	TGTGCCAGCAGTTTCTCGGGGTCATATGGCTACACCTTC
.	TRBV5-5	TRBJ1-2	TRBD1	CASSLRVQGPRYTF	TGTGCCAGCAGCTTGCGGGTACAGGGGCCCCGCTACACCTTC
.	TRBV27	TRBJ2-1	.	CASSTTGTEQFF	TGTGCCAGCAGTACTACAGGGACGGAGCAGTTCTTC
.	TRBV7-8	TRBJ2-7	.	CASSLEGATYEQYF	TGTGCCAGCAGCTTGGAAGGGGCAACCTACGAGCAGTACTTC
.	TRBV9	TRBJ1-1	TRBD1	CASSLTGGYTEAFF	TGTGCCAGCAGCTTGACAGGGGGCTACACTGAAGCTTTCTTT
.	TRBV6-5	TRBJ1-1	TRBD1	CASSLGGVGNTEAFF	TGTGCCAGCAGTCTAGGGGGCGTCGGGAACACTGAAGCTTTCTTT
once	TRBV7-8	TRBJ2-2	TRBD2	CASSLERLAGGKGNTGELFF	TGTGCCAGCAGCTTAGAGCGCTTAGCGGGAGGTAAAGGGAACACCGGGGAGCTGTTTTTT
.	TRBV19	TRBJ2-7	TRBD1	CASTPGQGPYEQYF	TGTGCCAGTACTCCGGGACAGGGTCCTTACGAGCAGTACTTC
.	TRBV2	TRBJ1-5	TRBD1	CASTEGGQRGNQPQHF	TGTGCCAGCACCGAGGGGGGACAGAGGGGGAATCAGCCCCAGCATTTT
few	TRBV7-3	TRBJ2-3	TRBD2	CASSLGLAGVQTQYF	TGTGCCAGCAGCCTTGGACTAGCGGGAGTCCAGACGCAGTATTTT